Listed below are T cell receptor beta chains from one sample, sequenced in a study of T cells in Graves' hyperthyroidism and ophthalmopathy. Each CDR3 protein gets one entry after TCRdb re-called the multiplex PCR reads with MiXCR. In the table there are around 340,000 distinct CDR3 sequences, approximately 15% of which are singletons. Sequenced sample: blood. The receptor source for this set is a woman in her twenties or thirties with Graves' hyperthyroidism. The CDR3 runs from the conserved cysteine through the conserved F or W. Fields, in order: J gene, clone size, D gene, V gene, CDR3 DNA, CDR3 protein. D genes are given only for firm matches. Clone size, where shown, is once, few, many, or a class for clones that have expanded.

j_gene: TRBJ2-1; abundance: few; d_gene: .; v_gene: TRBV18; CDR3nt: TGTGCCAGCTCACCAGGGCAGAGTGAGCAGTTCTTC; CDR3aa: CASSPGQSEQFF
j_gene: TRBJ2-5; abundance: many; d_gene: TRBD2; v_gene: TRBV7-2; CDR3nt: TGTGCCAGCAGTTCACCGGGACTAGCGGGGGACCAAGAGACCCAGTACTTC; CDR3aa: CASSSPGLAGDQETQYF
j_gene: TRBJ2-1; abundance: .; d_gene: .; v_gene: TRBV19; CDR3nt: TGTGCCAGTAGTATAGACAGAACGAAGGAGCAGTTCTTC; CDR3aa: CASSIDRTKEQFF
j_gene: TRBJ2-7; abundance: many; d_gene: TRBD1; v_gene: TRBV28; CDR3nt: TGTGCCAGCAGTTACCCAACGATTCCCGAGACAGGGGGACAGATACAGGGCGAGCAGTACTTC; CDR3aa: CASSYPTIPETGGQIQGEQYF
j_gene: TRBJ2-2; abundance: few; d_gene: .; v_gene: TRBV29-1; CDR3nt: TGCAGCGTTGTTAGAGCTAACACCGGGGAGCTGTTTTTT; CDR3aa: CSVVRANTGELFF
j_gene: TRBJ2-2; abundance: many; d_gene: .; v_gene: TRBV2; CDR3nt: TGTGCCAGCAGTTGGGTTCCCAACACCGGGGAGCTGTTTTTT; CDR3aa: CASSWVPNTGELFF
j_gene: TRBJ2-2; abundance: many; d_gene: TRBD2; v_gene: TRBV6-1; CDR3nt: TGTGCCAGCAGTGGGACTAGCGGGAAGATTTGGTCCGGGGAGCTGTTTTTT; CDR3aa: CASSGTSGKIWSGELFF
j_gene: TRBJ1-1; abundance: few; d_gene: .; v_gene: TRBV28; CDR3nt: TGTGCCAGCAGTTTATTGCCGAACACTGAAGCTTTCTTT; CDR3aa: CASSLLPNTEAFF
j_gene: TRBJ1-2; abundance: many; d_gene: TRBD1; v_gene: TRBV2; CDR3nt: TGTGCCAGCAGGGGACAGGGTTACGGCTACACCTTC; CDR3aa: CASRGQGYGYTF
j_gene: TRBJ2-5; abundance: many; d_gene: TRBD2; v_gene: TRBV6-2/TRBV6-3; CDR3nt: TGTGCCAGCGAACCTCTAGCGGGAGACGAGACCCAGTACTTC; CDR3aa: CASEPLAGDETQYF
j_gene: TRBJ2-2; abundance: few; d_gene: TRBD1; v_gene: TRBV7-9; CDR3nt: TGTGCCAGCAGACCCGGACAGGCTAGCACCGGGGAGCTGTTTTTT; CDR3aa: CASRPGQASTGELFF
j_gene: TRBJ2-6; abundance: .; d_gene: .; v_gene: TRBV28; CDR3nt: TGTGCCAGCGTAAGAGTTGGGGCCAACGTCCTGACTTTC; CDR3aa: CASVRVGANVLTF
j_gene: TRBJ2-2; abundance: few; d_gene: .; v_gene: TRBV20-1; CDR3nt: TGCAGTGCTATAGACCGGGACCACCACACCGGGGAGCTGTTTTTT; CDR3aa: CSAIDRDHHTGELFF
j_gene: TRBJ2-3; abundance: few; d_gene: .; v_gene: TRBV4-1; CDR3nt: TGCGCCAGCAGCCAAGACGTTGGTGAGGAGGAAACAGATACGCAGTATTTT; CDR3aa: CASSQDVGEEETDTQYF